The clone carrying this T cell receptor beta chain was seen just once. Its antigen remains unidentified. This record belongs to a study of PD-1 blockade in classical Hodgkin lymphoma. Study observations and caveats: CD4+ but not CD8+ TCR diversity rose significantly by C4D1.

This CDR3 contains 13 residues. Trimming removed 4 bases at V and 8 bases at J, with 11 bases between. In germline, CDR1 is SGHTA, CDR2 FQGNSA. The method was immunoSEQ multiplex PCR; TCRdb's version includes in-frame clones alone and lacks a portion of them. The sample consists of roughly 100,000 clones, about 77% of them appearing once. Documented time point: cycle 4 day 1 (C4D1), after 5 to 7 weeks of nivolumab. Exposure to brentuximab vedotin varied, and each patient had relapsed following autologous stem cell transplantation. This TCR was sampled from a human donor with classical Hodgkin lymphoma. Sequencing used peripheral blood mononuclear cells (PBMCs), obtained before the fourth cycle of nivolumab. The V call is TRBV7-2, the J call TRBJ1-4, with D possibly matching TRBD1 (5 bases). This CDR3 reads CASSWGPGEKLFF. CDR3 DNA: TGTGCCAGCAGCTGGGGCCCTGGCGAAAAACTGTTTTTT.